This paragraph reports one TCR beta chain. Antigen: not known. These data belong to a study of monozygotic twins with inflammatory bowel disease. Study results and limitations: Relative to healthy twins, IBD patients had fewer clonotypes in common with others, a gap that was especially apparent with disease activity.

Donors each contributed one blood sample measuring less than 3 ml. TCRdb reprocessed the 5' RACE reads and stores each CDR3 protein as one record, lacking DNA. The sample table sets out approximately 400,000 distinct CDR3 sequences. Germline lookup yields CDR1 SGHAT and CDR2 FQNNGV. The CDR3 is 14 residues long. The receptor was isolated from a human donor with ulcerative colitis or Crohn's disease, or a healthy co-twin of an affected twin (not recorded which). The specimen was blood. The chain links TRBV11-2 to TRBJ1-1; absent DNA, TCRdb's TRBD1 call cannot be checked. The CDR3 loop is CASSPWTGNTEAFF. Together with reference TRBV11-2 and TRBJ1-1, the CDR3 gives the full variable domain: EAGVAQSPRYKIIEKRQSVAFWCNPISGHATLYWYQQILGQGPKLLIQFQNNGVVDDSQLPKDRFSAERLKGVDSTLKIQPAKLEDSAVYLCASSPWTGNTEAFFGQGTRLTVV.